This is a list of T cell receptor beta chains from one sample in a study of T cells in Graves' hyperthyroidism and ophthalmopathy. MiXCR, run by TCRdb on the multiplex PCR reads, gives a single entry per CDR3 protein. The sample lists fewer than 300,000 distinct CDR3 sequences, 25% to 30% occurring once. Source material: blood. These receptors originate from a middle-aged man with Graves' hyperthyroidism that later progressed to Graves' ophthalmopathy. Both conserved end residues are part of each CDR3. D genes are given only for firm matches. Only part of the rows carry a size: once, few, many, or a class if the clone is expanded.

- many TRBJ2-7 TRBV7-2 TGTGCCAGCAGCTTAGACCTTCGAGCTACCTACGAGCAGTACTTC CASSLDLRATYEQYF
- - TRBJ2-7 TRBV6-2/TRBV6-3 TGTGCCAGCAGTTACGTGGAGTCCTCACAGCAGTACTTC CASSYVESSQQYF
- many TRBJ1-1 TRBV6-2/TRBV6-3 TGTGCCAGCAGTTACGTCCACGGGGGCAGTAACACTGAAGCTTTCTTT CASSYVHGGSNTEAFF
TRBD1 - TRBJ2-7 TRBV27 TGTGCCAGCAGTGCCAACAGGGGGACCTACGAGCAGTACTTC CASSANRGTYEQYF
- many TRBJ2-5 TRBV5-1 TGCGCCAGCGGGGTCGGCCTGTTGGAGACCCAGTACTTC CASGVGLLETQYF
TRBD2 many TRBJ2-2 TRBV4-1 TGCGCCAGCAGCCGCTTAGCGGGAGGGGTTGGCACCGGGGAGCTGTTTTTT CASSRLAGGVGTGELFF
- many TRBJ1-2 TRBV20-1 TGCAGTGCTAGAATGGAGTGGGGAGGAGGGACGTGGGATGGCTACACCTTC CSARMEWGGGTWDGYTF
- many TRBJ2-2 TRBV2 TGTGCCAGCAGGGGAATTCGAACCGGGGAGCTGTTTTTT CASRGIRTGELFF
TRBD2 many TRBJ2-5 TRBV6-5 TGTGCCAGCAGTCCTCGCGGACTAGCGGGAGACCTTGGGACCCAGTACTTC CASSPRGLAGDLGTQYF
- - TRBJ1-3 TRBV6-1 TGTGCCAGCAGTGGGCCTGGAAACACCATATATTTT CASSGPGNTIYF
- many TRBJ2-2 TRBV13 TGTGCCAGCAGCACTAGTCGTGCGAACACCGGGGAGCTGTTTTTT CASSTSRANTGELFF
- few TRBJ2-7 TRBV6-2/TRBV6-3 TGTGCCAGCAGTTACTCGACAGCTAGCTCCTACCTCTACGAGCAGTACTTC CASSYSTASSYLYEQYF
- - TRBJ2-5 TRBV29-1 TGCAGCGTTGTGGTTGTCCAGCAAGAGACCCAGTACTTC CSVVVVQQETQYF
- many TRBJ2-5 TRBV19 TGTGCCAGTAGTCTACGCCGTGTTGGAGTCTTGGGCCAGACCCAGTACTTC CASSLRRVGVLGQTQYF
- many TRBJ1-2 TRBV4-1 TGCGCCAGCAGCCTGAGTAAAGGTGGCTATGGCTACACCTTC CASSLSKGGYGYTF
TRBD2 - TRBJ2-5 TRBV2 TGTGCCAGCAGTGCGCGGACTAGCGGGATGGCGACCCAGTACTTC CASSARTSGMATQYF
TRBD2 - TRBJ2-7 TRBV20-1 TGCAGTGCTAGAGGCCTAGCGGAGCTGTACGAGCAGTACTTC CSARGLAELYEQYF
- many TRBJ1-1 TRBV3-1 TGTGCCAGCAGCCAGGGACGGGGCATGAACACTGAAGCTTTCTTT CASSQGRGMNTEAFF
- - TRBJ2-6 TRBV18 TGTGCCAGCTCGCTCTTTCCCCAGAACTCTGGGGCCAACGTCCTGACTTTC CASSLFPQNSGANVLTF
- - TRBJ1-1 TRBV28 TGTGCCAGCAGTTTATATAGGTCGACGAACACTGAAGCTTTCTTT CASSLYRSTNTEAFF
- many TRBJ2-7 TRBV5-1 TGCGCCAGCAGCTTGGAGCCTCTCGGGACCGAGCAGTACTTC CASSLEPLGTEQYF
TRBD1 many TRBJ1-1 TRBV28 TGTGCCAGCACCAGGGGGACGACAAAGGGAAGGACTGAAGCTTTCTTT CASTRGTTKGRTEAFF
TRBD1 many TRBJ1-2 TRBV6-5 TGTGCCAGCCGAGGGGGCAGGGGAGAAACTAACTATGGCTACACCTTC CASRGGRGETNYGYTF
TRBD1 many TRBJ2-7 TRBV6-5 TGTGCCAGCGACCGGGACAGGGCCTACGAGCAGTACTTC CASDRDRAYEQYF
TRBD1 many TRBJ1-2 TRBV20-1 TGCAGTGCTCAGCAGGGGGGGCGCGGCTACACCTTC CSAQQGGRGYTF
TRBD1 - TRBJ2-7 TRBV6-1 TGTGCCAGCAGTGAATTGGGACAGGATTACGAGCAGTACTTC CASSELGQDYEQYF
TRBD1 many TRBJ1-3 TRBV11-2 TGTGCCAGCAGCGCCCGGGACAGGGGGCGAGGAAACACCATATATTTT CASSARDRGRGNTIYF
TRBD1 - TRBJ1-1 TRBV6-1 TGTGCCAGCAGTGAAGCGGAGGGGACAGAGGCTGAAGCTTTCTTT CASSEAEGTEAEAFF
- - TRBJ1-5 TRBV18 TGTGCCAGCTCACCAAATACCAGCGCCGGGCCCCAGCATTTT CASSPNTSAGPQHF
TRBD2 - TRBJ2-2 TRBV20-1 TGCAGTGCAAGTCGGCTCGGGAGGGCCGACGTGAGCACCGGGGAGCTGTTTTTT CSASRLGRADVSTGELFF
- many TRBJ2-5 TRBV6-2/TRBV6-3 TGTGCCAGCAGTTTCCCACAGCCCCAGTACTTC CASSFPQPQYF
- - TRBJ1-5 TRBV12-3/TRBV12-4 TGTGCCAGCAGTTTAGCCCTCAGGGGATGGAGTCAGCCCCAGCATTTT CASSLALRGWSQPQHF
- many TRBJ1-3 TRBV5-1 TGCGCCAGCAGCTGGACTACAGGGTCCCACTCTGGAAACACCATATATTTT CASSWTTGSHSGNTIYF
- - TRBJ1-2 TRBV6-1 TGTGCCAGCAGTGAAGTTTGGGGGAAGAGCTATGGCTACACCTTC CASSEVWGKSYGYTF
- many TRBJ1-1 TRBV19 TGTGCCAGTAGTTTTTCCCAAACTGAAGCTTTCTTT CASSFSQTEAFF
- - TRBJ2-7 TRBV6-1 TGTGCCAGCAAGATTAGCGGTTCCTCCTACGAGCAGTACTTC CASKISGSSYEQYF
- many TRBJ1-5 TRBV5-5 TGTGCCAGCAGCTTGCAGGCTTTTCCGCCCCAGCATTTT CASSLQAFPPQHF
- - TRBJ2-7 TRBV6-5 TGTGCCAGCAGTTACGCCCCCAGCTCCTACGAGCAGTACTTC CASSYAPSSYEQYF
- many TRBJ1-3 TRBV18 TGTGCCAGCTCACCGGTGTCCGGGGCAACTGGAAACACCATATATTTT CASSPVSGATGNTIYF
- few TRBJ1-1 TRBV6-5 TGTGCCAGTCCTCAGGAGGCCCCGAACACTGAAGCTTTCTTT CASPQEAPNTEAFF
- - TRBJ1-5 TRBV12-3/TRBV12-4 TGTGCCAGCAGTTTACCCCACGGAGGGGGAGCTCAGCCCCAGCATTTT CASSLPHGGGAQPQHF
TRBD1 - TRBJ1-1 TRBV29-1 TGCAGCGTTGAAGAAGGACAGGGGGCCGATCTTGAAGCTTTCTTT CSVEEGQGADLEAFF
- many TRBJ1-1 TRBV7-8 TGTGCCAGCAGCTTAGCAAGCGCGCGTACGAACACTGAAGCTTTCTTT CASSLASARTNTEAFF
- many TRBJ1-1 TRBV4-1 TGCGCCAGCAGCCGCGACAGAGCCCTGAACACTGAAGCTTTCTTT CASSRDRALNTEAFF
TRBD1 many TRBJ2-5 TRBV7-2 TGTGCCAGCAGCTTGTTCCGGGACAGGGGAGAGACCCAGTACTTC CASSLFRDRGETQYF
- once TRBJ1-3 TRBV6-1 TGTGCCAGCAGTGAAGCGCGTTCCAGAAACACCATATATTTT CASSEARSRNTIYF
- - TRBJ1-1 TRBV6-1 TGTGCCAGCAGAGGGTTTTTCAGGGGAGAAGCTTTCTTT CASRGFFRGEAFF
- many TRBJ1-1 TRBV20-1 TGCAGTGCTAGAGAGGTGGGTCCTGAAGCTTTCTTT CSAREVGPEAFF
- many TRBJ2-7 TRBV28 TGTGCCAGAGGACCACCCCGGGACTACGAGCAGTACTTC CARGPPRDYEQYF
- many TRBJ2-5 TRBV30 TGTGCCTGGAGTTGGACCGATCAAGAGACCCAGTACTTC CAWSWTDQETQYF
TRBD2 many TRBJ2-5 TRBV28 TGTGCCAGCAGTCCCAGGCCGGGACTAACGGAAGAGACCCAGTACTTC CASSPRPGLTEETQYF
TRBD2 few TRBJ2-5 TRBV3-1 TGTGCCAGCAGCCCTACGACTAGCGGGAGGGTCCGGGAGACCCAGTACTTC CASSPTTSGRVRETQYF